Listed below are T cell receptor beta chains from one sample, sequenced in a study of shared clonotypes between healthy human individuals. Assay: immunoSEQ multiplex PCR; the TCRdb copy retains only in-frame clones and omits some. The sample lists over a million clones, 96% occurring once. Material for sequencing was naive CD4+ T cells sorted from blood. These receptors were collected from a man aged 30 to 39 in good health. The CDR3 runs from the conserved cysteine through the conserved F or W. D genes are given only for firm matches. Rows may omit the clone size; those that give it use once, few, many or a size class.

DNA: TGCGCCAGCAGCCAAGATGGGGACGCAGCTTCCTACGAGCAGTACTTC; CDR3: CASSQDGDAASYEQYF; D: NA; J: TRBJ2-7; V: TRBV4-3; size: NA
DNA: TGTGCCAGCAGTGAAGTTGGCGTGAGATGGCATTTT; CDR3: CASSEVGVRWHF; D: NA; J: TRBJ1-5; V: TRBV6-1; size: NA
DNA: TGTGCCAGCAGTTACTCGATTTTAGCGGGAGTCGAGCAGTACTTC; CDR3: CASSYSILAGVEQYF; D: TRBD2; J: TRBJ2-7; V: TRBV6-5; size: NA
DNA: TGTGCCAGCAGCTTAAGGGGGGGACTAGCGGGTCTAAATGAGCAGTTCTTC; CDR3: CASSLRGGLAGLNEQFF; D: TRBD2; J: TRBJ2-1; V: TRBV7-8; size: once
DNA: TGTGCCAGCAGCCCCAGAGTGATTGGGCTTCGGGGATCTGGGACCCAGTACTTC; CDR3: CASSPRVIGLRGSGTQYF; D: NA; J: TRBJ2-5; V: TRBV14; size: NA
DNA: TGTGCCAGCAGCCAATCGGGTATGCTGCACTATGGCTACACCTTC; CDR3: CASSQSGMLHYGYTF; D: NA; J: TRBJ1-2; V: TRBV4-2; size: NA
DNA: TGTGCCAGCAGTCGGACTAGCGGGAGTTCCCACTCCTACAATGAGCAGTTCTTC; CDR3: CASSRTSGSSHSYNEQFF; D: TRBD2; J: TRBJ2-1; V: TRBV27; size: NA
DNA: TGTGCCAGCAGCTTAGCTTTGGGGACACGGGTAAGGGAGCAGTACTTC; CDR3: CASSLALGTRVREQYF; D: NA; J: TRBJ2-7; V: TRBV7-2; size: NA
DNA: TGTGCCAGCAGCCAGCGGGACACTGAAGCTTTCTTT; CDR3: CASSQRDTEAFF; D: NA; J: TRBJ1-1; V: TRBV9; size: NA
DNA: TGTGCCAGCAGCCCCCGGGACAGGGGGTTCCGAGGGGCCTACTACGAGCAGTACTTC; CDR3: CASSPRDRGFRGAYYEQYF; D: TRBD1; J: TRBJ2-7; V: TRBV11-1; size: NA
DNA: TGTGCCAGCTCACCTGACATGTCCTGGTCCCAGCATTTT; CDR3: CASSPDMSWSQHF; D: NA; J: TRBJ1-5; V: TRBV18; size: NA
DNA: TGCGCCAGCAGTGAGCTAGCCTCCGGGAGCGAGCAGTACTTC; CDR3: CASSELASGSEQYF; D: NA; J: TRBJ2-7; V: TRBV10-1; size: NA
DNA: TGCGCCAGCAGGAGTAAGTTGAACACTGAAGCTTTCTTT; CDR3: CASRSKLNTEAFF; D: NA; J: TRBJ1-1; V: TRBV10-1; size: NA
DNA: TGTGCCAGCAGCGTAATGGGATTTAGCGGGAGGGGGACCGGGGAGCTGTTTTTT; CDR3: CASSVMGFSGRGTGELFF; D: TRBD2; J: TRBJ2-2; V: TRBV9; size: NA
DNA: TGTGCCAGCACCCGAGAGAGTGTATCCTACAATGAGCAGTTCTTC; CDR3: CASTRESVSYNEQFF; D: NA; J: TRBJ2-1; V: TRBV28; size: NA
DNA: TGCGCCAGCAGCTTGAGCCCTCCCGGCTATGGCTACACCTTC; CDR3: CASSLSPPGYGYTF; D: NA; J: TRBJ1-2; V: TRBV5-1; size: NA
DNA: TGTGCCAGCAGCAACCCTAGCGGGAGCACAGAGACCCAGTACTTC; CDR3: CASSNPSGSTETQYF; D: TRBD2; J: TRBJ2-5; V: TRBV7-6; size: once
DNA: TGTGCCAGCAGCTTAGTGGCGGGGACAGGGAACACTGAAGCTTTCTTT; CDR3: CASSLVAGTGNTEAFF; D: TRBD1; J: TRBJ1-1; V: TRBV7-9; size: NA
DNA: TGTGCCAGTAGTCCACAGACTATGGGCACTGAAGCTTTCTTT; CDR3: CASSPQTMGTEAFF; D: NA; J: TRBJ1-1; V: TRBV19; size: NA
DNA: TGCGCCAGCAGCCAAGGGGTCAGGGGGAGCACTAATGAAAAACTGTTTTTT; CDR3: CASSQGVRGSTNEKLFF; D: TRBD1; J: TRBJ1-4; V: TRBV4-3; size: once
DNA: TGCGCCAGCAGCTTACGACTAGCGGGAGGTATGACCGGGGAGCTGTTTTTT; CDR3: CASSLRLAGGMTGELFF; D: TRBD2; J: TRBJ2-2; V: TRBV5-1; size: NA
DNA: TGTGCCTGGAGTGTAAAGGGGACAGGGTATAGCAACGAGCAGTACTTC; CDR3: CAWSVKGTGYSNEQYF; D: TRBD1; J: TRBJ2-7; V: TRBV30; size: NA
DNA: TGTGCCAGCAGTTCAAAGTCGACGAGTGGACTAGCGGGAGTCAATGAGCAGTTCTTC; CDR3: CASSSKSTSGLAGVNEQFF; D: TRBD2; J: TRBJ2-1; V: TRBV28; size: NA
DNA: TGTGCCATCAGGGACAGGCTAGAGACCCAGTACTTC; CDR3: CAIRDRLETQYF; D: TRBD1; J: TRBJ2-5; V: TRBV10-3; size: NA
DNA: TGTGCCAGCTCACCACTTCCGGGGAGCACTGAAGCTTTCTTT; CDR3: CASSPLPGSTEAFF; D: NA; J: TRBJ1-1; V: TRBV18; size: NA
DNA: TGCGCCAGCAGCCAAGATCGGGTCGGAAGAAACACCATATATTTT; CDR3: CASSQDRVGRNTIYF; D: NA; J: TRBJ1-3; V: TRBV4-3; size: once
DNA: TGCGCCAGCAGCTTGCCCGGGGCAAACGAGCAGTACTTC; CDR3: CASSLPGANEQYF; D: NA; J: TRBJ2-7; V: TRBV5-1; size: NA
DNA: TGTGCCAGCAGCCAAGTGGCAGGTGGTCCCAGGCAGTTCTTC; CDR3: CASSQVAGGPRQFF; D: NA; J: TRBJ2-1; V: TRBV14; size: NA
DNA: TGTGCCAGCGCTCGGGGGCTACCATCTTACAATGAGCAGTTCTTC; CDR3: CASARGLPSYNEQFF; D: NA; J: TRBJ2-1; V: TRBV9; size: NA
DNA: TGTGCCAGCAAAAAGCGGGAGCTTGGCGATGAGCAGTTCTTC; CDR3: CASKKRELGDEQFF; D: TRBD2; J: TRBJ2-1; V: TRBV7-9; size: NA
DNA: TGTGCCAGTAGATCCTTCGGAGCATCTGGAAACACCATATATTTT; CDR3: CASRSFGASGNTIYF; D: NA; J: TRBJ1-3; V: TRBV19; size: NA
DNA: TGTGCCAGCAGCCTAGACAACGGCTACGAGCAGTACTTC; CDR3: CASSLDNGYEQYF; D: NA; J: TRBJ2-7; V: TRBV2; size: NA
DNA: TGTGCCAGCAGTTACAGCCGGGACAGGGGGTTCGAGCAGTACTTC; CDR3: CASSYSRDRGFEQYF; D: TRBD1; J: TRBJ2-7; V: TRBV6-6; size: NA
DNA: TGTGCCAGTAGTACGCAAAGGGACCGTAATCAGCCCCAGCATTTT; CDR3: CASSTQRDRNQPQHF; D: NA; J: TRBJ1-5; V: TRBV19; size: NA
DNA: TGTGCCAGCAGCAAACAAGCCGGACTAGAAGCGTACAATGAGCAGTTCTTC; CDR3: CASSKQAGLEAYNEQFF; D: NA; J: TRBJ2-1; V: TRBV21-1; size: NA
DNA: TGCGCCAGCAGCTTGGACGGACAGCCGAATCACGAGCAGTACTTC; CDR3: CASSLDGQPNHEQYF; D: NA; J: TRBJ2-7; V: TRBV5-1; size: NA
DNA: TGTGCCAGCAGTTTATTCCTGGACAGGACTAGCACAGATACGCAGTATTTT; CDR3: CASSLFLDRTSTDTQYF; D: TRBD1; J: TRBJ2-3; V: TRBV28; size: NA
DNA: TGTGCCAGCTCACCACCTAGCGGGAGCCCGTACAATGAGCAGTTCTTC; CDR3: CASSPPSGSPYNEQFF; D: TRBD2; J: TRBJ2-1; V: TRBV18; size: NA
DNA: TGTGCCAGCAGTTCCGCAGGGGGCGCGCGGGGAAACACCATATATTTT; CDR3: CASSSAGGARGNTIYF; D: TRBD1; J: TRBJ1-3; V: TRBV28; size: NA
DNA: TGTGCCACCAGCAGAGATCTCTACAGGGGTGGTATCAATGGCTACACCTTC; CDR3: CATSRDLYRGGINGYTF; D: TRBD1; J: TRBJ1-2; V: TRBV15; size: NA
DNA: TGTGCCAGCAGCTCCCGGGACAGGGGAAGAAACACCATATATTTT; CDR3: CASSSRDRGRNTIYF; D: TRBD1; J: TRBJ1-3; V: TRBV5-4; size: NA
DNA: TGCGCCAGCAGCCAACGACCGTCGGCAGGGGTTACCTACGAGCAGTACTTC; CDR3: CASSQRPSAGVTYEQYF; D: NA; J: TRBJ2-7; V: TRBV5-1; size: NA